The 9 T cell receptor beta chains below come from one sample, sequenced in a study of early T cells in non-severe SARS-CoV-2 infection. TCRdb used MiXCR to reprocess the 5' RACE reads, holding one entry per CDR3 protein. The table lists tens of thousands of distinct CDR3 sequences, over 8% of them singletons. The sequencing here drew on whole blood, taken at baseline. These receptors originate from an adult who was a healthcare worker with PCR-confirmed SARS-CoV-2 infection or an uninfected control (not recorded which).

This clonotype was detected only a few times. The rearrangement uses TRBV28 and TRBJ1-1; D uncertain. The V and J ends lost 3 bases and 1 base respectively, with 9 bases between them. CDR3 length equals 14 residues. Germline V gene sequence: CDR1 MDHEN, CDR2 SYDVKM. Written as DNA, the CDR3 is TGTGCCAGCAGTTTGGCGCAGTCGAACACTGAAGCTTTCTTT. Its protein is CASSLAQSNTEAFF.

This clonotype was seen repeatedly, ten times or more. The chain combines TRBV6-5 with TRBJ1-1; D unresolved. With 0 bases removed from V and 0 bases from J, the gap between germline ends came to 11 bases. This CDR3 has 16 residues. Germline CDR1 MNHEY, CDR2 SVGAGI. The CDR3, as DNA: TGTGCCAGCAGTTACTCGATTTCTGCCATGAACACTGAAGCTTTCTTT. The encoded protein is CASSYSISAMNTEAFF.

A few counts support this clonotype. CDR3: CASSLRVGQGGGEYF. The CDR3 coding sequence is TGTGCCAGCAGTTTAAGGGTGGGACAGGGTGGAGGGGAGTACTTC. The chain employs TRBV6-6 and TRBJ2-7; the match to TRBD1 covers 9 bases. The length of the CDR3 is 15 residues. J gave up 11 bases and V 4 bases, and 15 bases lay outside the gene matches. CDR1 and CDR2 from the germline V gene are MNHNY and SVGAGI (reference sequence).

The chain joins TRBV4-3 to TRBJ2-1; 9 nucleotides line up with TRBD2. The CDR3 runs 20 residues. Trimming removed 0 bases from V and 1 base from J; junction bases left unmatched: 13. Germline V CDR1 and CDR2: LGHNA, YSLEER. For the CDR3, the DNA is TGCGCCAGCAGCCAAGAGAGAACTAGCGGGTCCCCGTTTTCCTACAATGAGCAGTTCTTC. It translates to CASSQERTSGSPFSYNEQFF.

Many counts were recorded for this clonotype. The CDR3 region has the DNA TGTGCCAGTAGTGACTCCGGGACAGGGCAGTTCGAGCAGTACTTC. This codes for CASSDSGTGQFEQYF. The chain combines TRBV19 with TRBJ2-7; TRBD1 matches 9 bases. From germline, CDR1 is LNHDA and CDR2 SQIVND (reference sequence). There are 15 residues in the CDR3. Germline trimming cut 5 bases from V and 6 bases from J; bases unmatched to any gene: 11.

This clonotype was seen more than once but under ten times. The rearrangement links TRBV7-8 to TRBJ1-6; a weak D match, TRBD1 (6 bases). Germline loops: CDR1 SGHVS, CDR2 FQNEAQ. The CDR3 runs 16 residues. The V end was cut by 0 bases, the J end by 6 bases, with 12 bases between. This CDR3 is CASSLAAGAGNSPLHF. CDR3 in DNA: TGTGCCAGCAGCTTAGCAGCAGGGGCAGGTAATTCACCCCTCCACTTT.

This clonotype was detected ten times or more. J is TRBJ1-2 and V is TRBV7-6, with a weak D call TRBD1 (6 bases). This CDR3 region has 16 residues. Deletions cut 2 bases from V and 6 bases from J, with 19 bases between. Germline-derived CDR1 and CDR2 are SGHVS and FNYEAQ. CDR3 nucleotide sequence: TGTGCCAGCAGCTTACAACCCGGGCAGGGGCCGGATGGCTACACCTTC. Translation: CASSLQPGQGPDGYTF.

This clonotype was seen ten or more times. This chain links TRBV7-2 with TRBJ2-3, with no clear D. The V gene's germline CDR1 is SGHTA and CDR2 FQGNSA. This CDR3 contains 16 residues. With 2 bases removed from V and 0 bases from J, the gap between germline ends came to 12 bases. CDR3 sequence (DNA): TGTGCCAGCAGCTTAAATTCCCGGCAGAGCACAGATACGCAGTATTTT. Its translation is CASSLNSRQSTDTQYF.

There are many counts of this clonotype. The rearrangement links TRBV24-1 to TRBJ2-5; D perhaps matches TRBD2 (6 bases). Per the germline V gene, CDR1 is KGHDR and CDR2 is SFDVKD. This CDR3 has 15 residues. V dropped 4 bases and J dropped 1 base, with 12 bases sitting between them. For the CDR3, the DNA is TGTGCCACCAGTGACCCTAGCGCCAGCCAAGAGACCCAGTACTTC. This translates into CATSDPSASQETQYF.